This TCR beta chain was captured by sequencing in a study of graft-versus-host responses after intestinal transplantation. Turning to the study itself: Anti-thymocyte globulin served as induction for all recipients, who then took tacrolimus and steroids for about 3 years. Overall study findings and caveats: Graft-versus-host to host-versus-graft clonal ratios in allografts were high in patients with graft-donor T cell macrochimerism. Detection of GvH clones occurred in recipient marrow, and some had their first appearance in ileum or blood. Early declines in HvG clones that occurred post-transplant were associated with peak circulating GvH clone levels.

Germline V gene lookup returns CDR1 SGHTA and CDR2 FQGNSA. There are 15 residues in the CDR3. V gave up 3 bases and J gave up 4 bases, with 13 bases separating them. Here immunoSEQ multiplex PCR was the method, and the copy in TCRdb shows in-frame clones only, minus some. The table includes about 78,000 clones, 90% detected once. Turning to this clone: Its antigen is still unknown.

This specimen consisted of unstimulated CD8+ T cells sorted from spleen or lymph node cells, obtained before transplant. The clonotype was recovered from a human donor who was the organ donor for an intestinal transplant. V and J are TRBV7-2 and TRBJ1-5; D not certain. CDR3 coding DNA: TGTGCCAGCAGCTTGTGGGCCCTGTGGAATCAGCCCCAGCATTTT. This encodes CASSLWALWNQPQHF.